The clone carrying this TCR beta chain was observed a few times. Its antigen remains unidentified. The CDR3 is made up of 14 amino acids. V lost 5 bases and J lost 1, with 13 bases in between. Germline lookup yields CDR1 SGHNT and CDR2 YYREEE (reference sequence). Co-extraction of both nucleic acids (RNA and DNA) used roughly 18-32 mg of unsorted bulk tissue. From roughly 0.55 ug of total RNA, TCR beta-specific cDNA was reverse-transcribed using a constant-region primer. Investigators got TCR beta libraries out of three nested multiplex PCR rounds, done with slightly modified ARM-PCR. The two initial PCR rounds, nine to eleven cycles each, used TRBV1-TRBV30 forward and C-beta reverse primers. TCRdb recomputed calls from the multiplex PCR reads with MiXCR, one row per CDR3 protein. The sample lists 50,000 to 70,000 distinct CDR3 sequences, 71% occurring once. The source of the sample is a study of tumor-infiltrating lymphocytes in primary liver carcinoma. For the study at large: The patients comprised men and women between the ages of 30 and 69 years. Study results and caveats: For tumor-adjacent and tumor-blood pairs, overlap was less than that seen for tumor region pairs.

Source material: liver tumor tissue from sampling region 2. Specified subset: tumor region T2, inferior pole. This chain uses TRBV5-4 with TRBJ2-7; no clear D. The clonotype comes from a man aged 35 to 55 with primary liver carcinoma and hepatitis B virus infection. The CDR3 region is CASSYWGESYEQYF. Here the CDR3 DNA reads TGTGCCAGCAGTTACTGGGGTGAGTCCTACGAGCAGTACTTC.